The 5 T cell receptor beta chains below all came from one sample that was sequenced in a study of T cells in Graves' hyperthyroidism and ophthalmopathy (dated by TCRdb to about 2019). Receptor amplification or capture employed multiplex PCR. Data came from an Illumina HiSeq 2000. The TCR beta CDR3 regions were amplified from the RNA transcripts. For the first round of RT-PCR on the TCR CDR3, the HTBI primer set was used together with the Qiagen OneStep RT-PCR kit. Through fastp at Q25 and MiXCR, TCRdb rebuilt clones from the public reads, retaining in-frame beta chains. A single entry per CDR3 protein holds the most common genes and DNA from its merged rows. The sample has hundreds of thousands of distinct CDR3 sequences on record, roughly 25% of them singletons. The top ten constitute about 73% of the sample. Sequencing input: blood. These receptors were taken from a man between 45 and 60 years old with Graves' hyperthyroidism.

The chain combines TRBV6-1 with TRBJ2-1, with 11 bases that match TRBD2. V lost 2 bases and J lost 3; bases outside the gene matches: 15. Germline V gene sequence: CDR1 MNHNS, CDR2 SASEGT. The CDR3 is 20 amino acids. This CDR3 reads CASSELASGRFKLDYNEQFF. CDR3 nucleotides: TGTGCCAGCAGTGAACTGGCTAGCGGGAGGTTCAAGCTCGACTACAATGAGCAGTTCTTC.

The chain employs TRBV18 and TRBJ2-1, with D perhaps assigned TRBD1 or TRBD2 (5 bases each). Germline V gene lookup returns CDR1 KGHSH and CDR2 LQKENI. Between the trimmed V and J ends, which lost 1 base and 7 bases, there was a span of 20 bases. This CDR3 is built from 17 residues. In DNA, the CDR3 is TGTGCCAGCTCACCACGGGCCATAGAGGTCGGGGCTAATGAGCAGTTCTTC. The encoded protein is CASSPRAIEVGANEQFF.

The genes are TRBV25-1 and TRBJ2-2, with D unresolved. V was shortened by 3 bases and J by 6 bases, with 11 bases between the two germline ends. The germline gives CDR1 MGHDK, CDR2 SYGVNS. The CDR3 is 14 residues long. Here the CDR3 reads CASSDPGGAGELFF. CDR3 sequence (DNA): TGTGCCAGCAGTGACCCCGGTGGGGCCGGGGAGCTGTTTTTT.

This chain joins TRBV12-3 or TRBV12-4 and TRBJ1-1; TRBD1 is a possible D gene (6 bases). V was pared by 1 base and J by 6 bases, with 9 bases between. CDR3 length: 13 amino acids. The CDR3 DNA reads as TGTGCCAGCAGTTTAGGGACAGTTTCTGAAGCTTTCTTT. Translating gives CASSLGTVSEAFF.

This rearrangement joins TRBV5-5 to TRBJ2-3; maybe TRBD2 (6 bases). Germline V gene data show CDR1 as SGHKS and CDR2 as YYEKEE (reference sequence). V dropped 1 base and J dropped 6 bases, with 12 bases sitting between them. The CDR3 runs to 14 residues. The CDR3 region is CASSLLRSGDTQYF. The CDR3 DNA sequence: TGTGCCAGCAGCTTGCTCCGGAGCGGGGATACGCAGTATTTT.